Listed here are 3 T cell receptor beta chains from one sample, sequenced in a study of blood T cell repertoires in COVID-19. Using immunoSEQ multiplex PCR, the repertoire was profiled, and TCRdb retains in-frame clones only, with some absent. The table lists under 250,000 clones, 70% to 90% of them singletons, with less than 3.5% in the top ten. Input material: peripheral blood. These receptors originate from a man aged 25-45 years with COVID-19, enrolled during active disease.

This chain connects TRBV24-1 to TRBJ2-2, with TRBD1 as a possible D gene (6 bases). Trimming cost V 5 bases and J 6 bases, with 15 bases left between them. Germline V gene sequence: CDR1 KGHDR, CDR2 SFDVKD. The CDR3 loop spans 15 amino acids. CDR3 sequence: CATSVSTGFAGELFF. The CDR3 DNA follows: TGTGCCACCAGTGTTTCCACAGGGTTTGCCGGGGAGCTGTTTTTT.

The rearrangement links TRBV5-4 to TRBJ2-7; 9 bases agree with TRBD1. The junction had 6 bases not matched to a gene; V was cut back by 2 bases and J by 3 bases. Looked up from germline, CDR1 is SGHNT and CDR2 is YYREEE (reference sequence). There are 15 residues in the CDR3. The CDR3 nucleotides read TGTGCCAGCAGCTTAACGGGGACAGGGAGCTACGAGCAGTACTTC. Its protein product is CASSLTGTGSYEQYF.

The rearrangement uses TRBV2 and TRBJ2-7; 9 nucleotides agree with TRBD1. V lost 6 bases to trimming and J lost 4 bases; unmatched junction nucleotides: 4. The CDR3 is 13 residues long. From germline, CDR1 is SNHLY and CDR2 FYNNEI. CDR3 DNA: TGTGCCAGCAGGACAGGGGGGCGGTACGAGCAGTACTTC. It translates to CASRTGGRYEQYF.